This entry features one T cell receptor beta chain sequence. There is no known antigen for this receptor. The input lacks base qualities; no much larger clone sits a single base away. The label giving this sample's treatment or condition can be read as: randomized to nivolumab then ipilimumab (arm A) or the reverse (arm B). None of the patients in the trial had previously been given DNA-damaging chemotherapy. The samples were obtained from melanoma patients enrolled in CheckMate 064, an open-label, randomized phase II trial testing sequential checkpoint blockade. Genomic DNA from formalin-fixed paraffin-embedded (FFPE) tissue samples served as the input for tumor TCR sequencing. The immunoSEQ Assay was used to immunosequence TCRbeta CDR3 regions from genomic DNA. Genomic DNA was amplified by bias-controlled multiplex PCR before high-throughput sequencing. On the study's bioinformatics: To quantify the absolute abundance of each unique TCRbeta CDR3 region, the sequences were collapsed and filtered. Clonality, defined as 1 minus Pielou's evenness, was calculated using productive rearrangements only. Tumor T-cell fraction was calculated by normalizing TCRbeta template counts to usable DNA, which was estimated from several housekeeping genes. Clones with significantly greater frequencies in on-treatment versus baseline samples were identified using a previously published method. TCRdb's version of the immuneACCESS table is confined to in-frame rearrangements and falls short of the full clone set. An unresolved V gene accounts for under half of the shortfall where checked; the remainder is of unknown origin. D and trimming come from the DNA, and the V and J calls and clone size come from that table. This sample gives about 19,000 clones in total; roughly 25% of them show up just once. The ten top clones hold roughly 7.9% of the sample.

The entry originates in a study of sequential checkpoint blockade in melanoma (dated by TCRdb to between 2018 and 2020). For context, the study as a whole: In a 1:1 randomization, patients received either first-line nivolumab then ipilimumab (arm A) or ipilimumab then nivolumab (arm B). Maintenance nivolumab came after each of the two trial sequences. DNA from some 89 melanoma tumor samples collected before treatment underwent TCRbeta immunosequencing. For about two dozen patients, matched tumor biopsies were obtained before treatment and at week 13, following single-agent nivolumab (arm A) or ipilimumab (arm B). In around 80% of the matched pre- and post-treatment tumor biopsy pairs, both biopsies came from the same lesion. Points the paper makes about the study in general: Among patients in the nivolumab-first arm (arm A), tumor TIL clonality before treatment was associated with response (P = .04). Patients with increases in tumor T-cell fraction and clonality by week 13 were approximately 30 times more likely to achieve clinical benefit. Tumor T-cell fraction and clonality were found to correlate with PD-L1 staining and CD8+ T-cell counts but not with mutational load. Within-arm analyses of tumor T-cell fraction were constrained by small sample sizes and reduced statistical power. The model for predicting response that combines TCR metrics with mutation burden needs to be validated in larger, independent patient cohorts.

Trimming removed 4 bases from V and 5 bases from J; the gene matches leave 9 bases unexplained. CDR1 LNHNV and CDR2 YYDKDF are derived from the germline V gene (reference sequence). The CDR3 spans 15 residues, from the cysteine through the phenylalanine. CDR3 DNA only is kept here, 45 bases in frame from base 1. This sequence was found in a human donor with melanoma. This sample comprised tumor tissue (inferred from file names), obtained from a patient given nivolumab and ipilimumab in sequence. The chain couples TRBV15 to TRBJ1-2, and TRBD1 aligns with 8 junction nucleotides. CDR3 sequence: CATSTYRGDDYGYTF. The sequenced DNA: TGTGCCACCAGCACTTACAGGGGGGACGATTATGGCTACACCTTC.